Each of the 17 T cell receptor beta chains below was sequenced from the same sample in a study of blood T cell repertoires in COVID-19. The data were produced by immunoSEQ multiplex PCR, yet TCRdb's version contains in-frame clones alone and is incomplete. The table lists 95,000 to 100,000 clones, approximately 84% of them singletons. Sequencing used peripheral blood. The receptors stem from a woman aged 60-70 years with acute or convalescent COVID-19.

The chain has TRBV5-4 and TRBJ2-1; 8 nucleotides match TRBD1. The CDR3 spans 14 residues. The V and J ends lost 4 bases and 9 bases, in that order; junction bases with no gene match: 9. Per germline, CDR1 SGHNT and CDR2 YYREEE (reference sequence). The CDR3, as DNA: TGTGCCAGCAGCCACCAGGGGGCTAGGGGTGAGCAGTTCTTC. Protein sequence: CASSHQGARGEQFF.

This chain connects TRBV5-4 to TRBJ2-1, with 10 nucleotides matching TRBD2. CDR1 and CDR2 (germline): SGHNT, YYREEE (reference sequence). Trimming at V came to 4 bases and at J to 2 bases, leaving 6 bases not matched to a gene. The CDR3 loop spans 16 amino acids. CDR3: CASSGKGLAAYNEQFF. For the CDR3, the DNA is TGTGCCAGCAGCGGGAAAGGACTAGCGGCCTACAATGAGCAGTTCTTC.

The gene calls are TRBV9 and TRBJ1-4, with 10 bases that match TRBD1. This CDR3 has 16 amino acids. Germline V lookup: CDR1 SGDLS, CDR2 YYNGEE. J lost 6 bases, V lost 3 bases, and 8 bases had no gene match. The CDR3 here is CASSATGQGVYEKLFF. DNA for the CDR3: TGTGCCAGCAGCGCCACAGGACAGGGGGTGTATGAAAAACTGTTTTTT.

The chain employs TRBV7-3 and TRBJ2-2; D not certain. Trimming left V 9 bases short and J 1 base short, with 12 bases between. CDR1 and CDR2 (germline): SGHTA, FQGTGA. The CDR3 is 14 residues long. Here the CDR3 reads CASRSAVNTGELFF. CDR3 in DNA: TGTGCCAGTCGTTCCGCGGTGAACACCGGGGAGCTGTTTTTT.

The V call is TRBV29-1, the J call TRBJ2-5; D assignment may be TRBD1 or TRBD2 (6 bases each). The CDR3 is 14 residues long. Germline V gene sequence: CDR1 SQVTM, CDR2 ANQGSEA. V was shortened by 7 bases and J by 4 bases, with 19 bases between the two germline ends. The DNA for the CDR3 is TGCAGCGGGGGGGCAGGGGAACTAGGAGAGACCCAGTACTTC. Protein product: CSGGAGELGETQYF.

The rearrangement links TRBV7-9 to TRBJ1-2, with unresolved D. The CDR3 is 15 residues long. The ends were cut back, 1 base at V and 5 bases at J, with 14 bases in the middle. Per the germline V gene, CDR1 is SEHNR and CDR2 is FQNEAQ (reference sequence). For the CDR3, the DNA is TGTGCCAGCAGCTTAGTAAGGACTCCCGATTATGGCTACACCTTC. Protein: CASSLVRTPDYGYTF.

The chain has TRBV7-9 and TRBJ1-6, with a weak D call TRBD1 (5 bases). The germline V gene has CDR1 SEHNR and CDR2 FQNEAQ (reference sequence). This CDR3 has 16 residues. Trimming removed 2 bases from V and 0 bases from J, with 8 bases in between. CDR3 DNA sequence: TGTGCCAGCAGCTTAATGGGGGGCTCCTATAATTCACCCCTCCACTTT. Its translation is CASSLMGGSYNSPLHF.

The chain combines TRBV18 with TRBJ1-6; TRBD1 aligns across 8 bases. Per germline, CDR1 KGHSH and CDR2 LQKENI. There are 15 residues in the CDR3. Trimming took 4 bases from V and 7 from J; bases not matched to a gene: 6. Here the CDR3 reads CASSLLTGGNSPLHF. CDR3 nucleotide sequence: TGTGCCAGCTCACTTTTAACAGGGGGGAATTCACCCCTCCACTTT. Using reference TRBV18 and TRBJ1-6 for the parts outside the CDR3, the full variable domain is NAGVMQNPRHLVRRRGQEARLRCSPMKGHSHVYWYRQLPEEGLKFMVYLQKENIIDESGMPKERFSAEFPKEGPSILRIQQVVRGDSAAYFCASSLLTGGNSPLHFGNGTRLTVT.

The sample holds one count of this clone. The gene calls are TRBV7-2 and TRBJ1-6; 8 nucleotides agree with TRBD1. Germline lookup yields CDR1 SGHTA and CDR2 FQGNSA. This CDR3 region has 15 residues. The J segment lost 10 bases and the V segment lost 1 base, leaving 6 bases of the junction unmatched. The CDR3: CASSLGQGNRSPLHF. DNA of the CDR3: TGTGCCAGCAGCTTAGGACAGGGGAATCGCTCACCCCTCCACTTT.

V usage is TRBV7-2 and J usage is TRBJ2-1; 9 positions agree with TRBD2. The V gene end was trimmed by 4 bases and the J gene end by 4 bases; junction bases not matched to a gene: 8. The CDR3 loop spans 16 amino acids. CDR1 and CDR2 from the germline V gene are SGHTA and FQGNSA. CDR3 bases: TGTGCCAGCAGCTCCCCAGCGGGGGGTGGGTACAATGAGCAGTTCTTC. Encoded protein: CASSSPAGGGYNEQFF.

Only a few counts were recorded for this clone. The CDR3 DNA is TGTGCCAGCAGGGATAGCGGGAGCTTCCACAATGAGCAGTTCTTC. Residues: CASRDSGSFHNEQFF. The chain couples TRBV14 to TRBJ2-1; 9 bases map to TRBD2. The CDR3 runs 15 residues. Germline V gene data show CDR1 as SGHDN and CDR2 as FVKESK. Unmatched junction bases numbered 8, after V lost 6 bases and J lost 5 bases. Variable domain in full (rest from reference TRBV14 and TRBJ2-1): EAGVTQFPSHSVIEKGQTVTLRCDPISGHDNLYWYRRVMGKEIKFLLHFVKESKQDESGMPNNRFLAERTGGTYSTLKVQPAELEDSGVYFCASRDSGSFHNEQFFGPGTRLTVL.

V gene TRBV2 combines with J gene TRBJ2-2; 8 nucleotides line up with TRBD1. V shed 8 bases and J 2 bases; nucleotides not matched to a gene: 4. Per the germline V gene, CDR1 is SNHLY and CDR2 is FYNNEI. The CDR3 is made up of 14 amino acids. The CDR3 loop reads CASRGQGNTGELFF. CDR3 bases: TGTGCCAGCCGCGGACAGGGCAACACCGGGGAGCTGTTTTTT.

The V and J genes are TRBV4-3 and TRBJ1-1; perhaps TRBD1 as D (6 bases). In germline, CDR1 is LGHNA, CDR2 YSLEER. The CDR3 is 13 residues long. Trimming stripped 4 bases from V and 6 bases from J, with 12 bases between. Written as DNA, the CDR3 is TGCGCCAGCAGCCCGAGGGGGGGAGCTGAAGCTTTCTTT. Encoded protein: CASSPRGGAEAFF.

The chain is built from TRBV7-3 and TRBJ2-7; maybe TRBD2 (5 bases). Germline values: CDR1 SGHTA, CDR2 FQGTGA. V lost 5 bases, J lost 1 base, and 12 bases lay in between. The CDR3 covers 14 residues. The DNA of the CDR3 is TGTGCCAGCAGCCCGGAGGAATATTCCTACGAGCAGTACTTC. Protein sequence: CASSPEEYSYEQYF.

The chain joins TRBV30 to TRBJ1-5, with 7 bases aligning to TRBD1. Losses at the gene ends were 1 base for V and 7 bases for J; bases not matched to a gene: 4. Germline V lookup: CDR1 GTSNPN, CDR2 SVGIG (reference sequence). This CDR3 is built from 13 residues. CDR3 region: CAWSGQGRQPQHF. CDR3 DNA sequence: TGTGCCTGGAGTGGACAGGGCAGACAGCCCCAGCATTTT.

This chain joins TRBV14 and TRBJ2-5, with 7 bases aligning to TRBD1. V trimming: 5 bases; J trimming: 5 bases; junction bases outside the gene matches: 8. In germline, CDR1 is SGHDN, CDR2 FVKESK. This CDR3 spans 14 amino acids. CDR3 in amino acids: CASSSGQQFETQYF. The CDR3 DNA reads TGTGCCAGCAGCTCGGGACAGCAATTCGAGACCCAGTACTTC.

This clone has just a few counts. CDR3: CASSGIQGSAEAFF. The CDR3 bases are TGTGCCAGCAGCGGTATCCAGGGATCGGCTGAAGCTTTCTTT. The chain is built from TRBV2 and TRBJ1-1, with a weak D call TRBD1 (5 bases). Trimming pared 6 bases from V and 6 bases from J, leaving 17 bases between. This CDR3 contains 14 residues. CDR1 and CDR2 from the germline V gene are SNHLY and FYNNEI.